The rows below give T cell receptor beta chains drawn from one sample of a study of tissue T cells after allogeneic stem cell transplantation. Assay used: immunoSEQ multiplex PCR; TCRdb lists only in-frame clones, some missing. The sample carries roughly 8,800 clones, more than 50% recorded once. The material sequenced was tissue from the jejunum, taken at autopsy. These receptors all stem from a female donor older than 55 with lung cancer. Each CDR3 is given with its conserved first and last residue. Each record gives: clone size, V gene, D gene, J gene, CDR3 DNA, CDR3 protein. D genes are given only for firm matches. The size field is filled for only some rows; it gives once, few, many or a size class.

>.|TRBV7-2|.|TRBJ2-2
TGTGCCAGCAGCCCGCAGGGTTGGAACACCGGGGAGCTGTTTTTT
CASSPQGWNTGELFF
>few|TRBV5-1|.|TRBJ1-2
TGCGCCAGCAGCCTGGAGAAGGGTACTAACTATGGCTACACCTTC
CASSLEKGTNYGYTF
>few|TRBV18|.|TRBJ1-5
TGTGCCAGCTCCATGACAGGCTACTATCAGCCCCAGCATTTT
CASSMTGYYQPQHF
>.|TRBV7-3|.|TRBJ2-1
TGTGCCAGCAGCTTATTCAAGGGGGTTTACAATGAGCAGTTCTTC
CASSLFKGVYNEQFF
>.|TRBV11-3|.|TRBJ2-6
TGTGCCAGCAGTTATGACAGCTCTGGGGCCAACGTCCTGACTTTC
CASSYDSSGANVLTF
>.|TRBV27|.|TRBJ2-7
TGTGCCAGCAGTTTCACCCCCGTAATAGCGTCGAGTAACGAGCAGTACTTC
CASSFTPVIASSNEQYF
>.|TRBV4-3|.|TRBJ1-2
TGCGCCAGCAGCCCCCGAGGGGGCTATGGCTACACCTTC
CASSPRGGYGYTF
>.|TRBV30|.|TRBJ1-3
TGTGCCTGGAGCCACAGTTCCAGAAACACCATATATTTT
CAWSHSSRNTIYF
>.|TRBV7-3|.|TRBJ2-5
TGTGCCAGCAGCCCCACGGGGACCTGGGGGGAGACCCAGTACTTC
CASSPTGTWGETQYF
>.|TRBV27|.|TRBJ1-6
TGTGCCAGCAGTTTTAGGGGCAGGAATGATTCACCCCTCCACTTT
CASSFRGRNDSPLHF
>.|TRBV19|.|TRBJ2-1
TGTGCCAGTAAGGGTACCACGGATGAGCAGTTCTTC
CASKGTTDEQFF
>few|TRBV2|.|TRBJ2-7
TGTGCCAGCAGTAGGGGACTGACGAACTACGAGCAGTACTTC
CASSRGLTNYEQYF
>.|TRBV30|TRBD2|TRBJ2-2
TGTGCCTGGAGGCGACTAGCGGGGGCGGGGGAGCTGTTTTTT
CAWRRLAGAGELFF
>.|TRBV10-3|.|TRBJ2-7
TGTGCCATCACCCGGGACATAAAGGACGAGCAGTACTTC
CAITRDIKDEQYF
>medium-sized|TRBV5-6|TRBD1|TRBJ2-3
TGTGCCAGCAGCTATCCGGGACAGGGGGCCAGCACAGATACGCAGTATTTT
CASSYPGQGASTDTQYF
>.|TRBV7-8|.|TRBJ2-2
TGTGCCAGCAGCACCCCGGTAGGGGAGCTGTTTTTT
CASSTPVGELFF
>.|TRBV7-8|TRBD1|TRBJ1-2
TGTGCCAGCAGCCAGTTGGGACAGTCCAACTATGGCTACACCTTC
CASSQLGQSNYGYTF
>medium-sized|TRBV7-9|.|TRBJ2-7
TGTGCCAGCAGCCCCGAAGACGTCACCTACGAGCAGTACTTC
CASSPEDVTYEQYF
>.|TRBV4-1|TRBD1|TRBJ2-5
TGCGCCAGCAGCCCGACCACCGGGACAGGGGGCCAAGAGACCCAGTACTTC
CASSPTTGTGGQETQYF
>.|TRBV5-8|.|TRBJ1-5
TGTGCCAGCAGCTTGTTTTCCGGGTCGATCAGTAGCAATCAGCCCCAGCATTTT
CASSLFSGSISSNQPQHF
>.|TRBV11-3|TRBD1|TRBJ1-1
TGTGCCAGCAGCCCGGGACAGGGAGCGGCTAAGAACACTGAAGCTTTCTTT
CASSPGQGAAKNTEAFF
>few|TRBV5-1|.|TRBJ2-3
TGCGCCAGCAGCCCCACCGGAAGGGGCAACACAGATACGCAGTATTTT
CASSPTGRGNTDTQYF
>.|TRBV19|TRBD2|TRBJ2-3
TGTGCCAGTAGTCTGTGGACTAGCGGGAGCTTCACAGATACGCAGTATTTT
CASSLWTSGSFTDTQYF
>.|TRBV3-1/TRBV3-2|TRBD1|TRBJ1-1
TGTGCCAGCAGCCAACCGGACAGGGGGCTCACTGAAGCTTTCTTT
CASSQPDRGLTEAFF
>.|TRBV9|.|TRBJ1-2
TGTGCCAGCAGCGTTACAATTGGGGACGGGGGCTATGGCTACACCTTC
CASSVTIGDGGYGYTF
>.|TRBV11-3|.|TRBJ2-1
TGTGCCAGCAGCTTAGATAAGGGATGGGGGCATGAGCAGTTCTTC
CASSLDKGWGHEQFF
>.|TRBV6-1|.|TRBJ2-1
TGTGCCAGCAGTCTGAAACAGGGAGGAAGTAATGAGCAGTTCTTC
CASSLKQGGSNEQFF
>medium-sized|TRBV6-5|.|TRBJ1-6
TGTGCCAGCTTCAGGGGCGGTAATTCACCCCTCCACTTT
CASFRGGNSPLHF
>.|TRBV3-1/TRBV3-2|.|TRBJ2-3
TGTGCCAGCAGCCCTCCCGGCGTGGATACGCAGTATTTT
CASSPPGVDTQYF
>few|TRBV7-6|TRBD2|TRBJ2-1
TGTGCCAGCAGCCTCGGACTAGTTGTCGGAGATGAGCAGTTCTTC
CASSLGLVVGDEQFF
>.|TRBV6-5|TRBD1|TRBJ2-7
TGTGCCAGCAGTAAGACAGGGCGAGCCTACGAGCAGTACTTC
CASSKTGRAYEQYF
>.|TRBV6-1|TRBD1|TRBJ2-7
TGTGCCAGCAGTGAAGGGACAGGTTTCTCCTACGAGCAGTACTTC
CASSEGTGFSYEQYF
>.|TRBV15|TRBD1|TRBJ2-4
TGTGCCACCAGCAGGGGGGGGACAGGGGGAAACATTCAGTACTTC
CATSRGGTGGNIQYF
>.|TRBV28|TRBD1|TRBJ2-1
TGTGCCAGCAGGGGACAGGGAGACTACAATGAGCAGTTCTTC
CASRGQGDYNEQFF
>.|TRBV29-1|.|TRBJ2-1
TGCAGCGTTGAATGGGGGCCCAATGAGCAGTTCTTC
CSVEWGPNEQFF
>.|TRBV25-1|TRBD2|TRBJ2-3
TGTGCCCGGCGTCTAGCGGGCGATCAACGCACAGATACGCAGTATTTT
CARRLAGDQRTDTQYF
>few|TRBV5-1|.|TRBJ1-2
TGCGCCAGCAGCTTGGCCCTGAACTATGGCTACACCTTC
CASSLALNYGYTF
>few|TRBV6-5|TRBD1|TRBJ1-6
TGTGCCAGCCTCTATGACGGACAGGGGAACTCACCCCTCCACTTT
CASLYDGQGNSPLHF
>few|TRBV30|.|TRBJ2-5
TGTGCCTTCATGAGGGGAAACCAAGAGACCCAGTACTTC
CAFMRGNQETQYF
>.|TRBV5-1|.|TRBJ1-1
TGCGCCAGCAGCGCCTGGGGGGGAGAGATTGAAGCTTTCTTT
CASSAWGGEIEAFF
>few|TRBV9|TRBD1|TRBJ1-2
TGTGCCAGCAGCCCACGACCCGCAGGGGGGGGTAACTATGGCTACACCTTC
CASSPRPAGGGNYGYTF
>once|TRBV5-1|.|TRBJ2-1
TGCGCCAGCAGCTTGGGGGACGGGCACAATGAGCAGTTCTTC
CASSLGDGHNEQFF
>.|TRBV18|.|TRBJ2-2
TGTGCCAGCTCACCCGCCACAGGGAACACCGGGGAGCTGTTTTTT
CASSPATGNTGELFF
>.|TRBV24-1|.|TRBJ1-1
TGTGCCACCAGTGGAGGGGACACTGAAGCTTTCTTT
CATSGGDTEAFF
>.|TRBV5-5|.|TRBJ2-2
TGTGCCAGCAGCTTGGGGGCCCATGACACCGGGGAGCTGTTTTTT
CASSLGAHDTGELFF
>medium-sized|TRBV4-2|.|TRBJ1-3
TGTGCCAGCAGCCAAGTAGCTGGAAACACCATATATTTT
CASSQVAGNTIYF
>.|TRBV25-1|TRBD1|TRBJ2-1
TGTGCCAGCAGCGGACAGGGTTACAATGAGCAGTTCTTC
CASSGQGYNEQFF
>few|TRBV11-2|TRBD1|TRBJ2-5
TGTGCCAGCAGCTTTACGAGGCTAGGGGGCTTGGAGACCCAGTACTTC
CASSFTRLGGLETQYF
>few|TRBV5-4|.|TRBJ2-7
TGTGCCAGCAGCCCCGAAGGGGGCGAGCAGTACTTC
CASSPEGGEQYF
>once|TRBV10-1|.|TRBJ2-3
TGCGCCAGCGCTAGCTCCGGGACCGGACCAGATACGCAGTATTTT
CASASSGTGPDTQYF
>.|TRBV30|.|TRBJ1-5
TGTGCCTGGAGCAGGGAGCTTTCTCTGCCCCAGCATTTT
CAWSRELSLPQHF
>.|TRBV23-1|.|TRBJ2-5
TGCGCCAGCAGTCAATCGTCGGACACCGTTTCTTCGTACCAAGAGACCCAGTACTTC
CASSQSSDTVSSYQETQYF